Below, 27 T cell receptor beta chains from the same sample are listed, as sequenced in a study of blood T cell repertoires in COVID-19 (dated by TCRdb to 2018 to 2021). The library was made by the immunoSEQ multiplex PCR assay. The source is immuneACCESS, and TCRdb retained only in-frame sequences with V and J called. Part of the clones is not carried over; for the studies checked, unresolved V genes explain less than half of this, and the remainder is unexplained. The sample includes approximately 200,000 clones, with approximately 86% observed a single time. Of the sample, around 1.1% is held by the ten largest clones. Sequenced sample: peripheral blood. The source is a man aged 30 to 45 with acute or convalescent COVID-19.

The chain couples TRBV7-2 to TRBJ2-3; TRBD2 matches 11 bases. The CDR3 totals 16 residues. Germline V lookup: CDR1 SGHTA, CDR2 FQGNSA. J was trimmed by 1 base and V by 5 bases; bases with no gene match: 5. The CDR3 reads CASSPTSGSGTDTQYF. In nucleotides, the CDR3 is TGTGCCAGCAGCCCTACTAGCGGGAGTGGCACAGATACGCAGTATTTT.

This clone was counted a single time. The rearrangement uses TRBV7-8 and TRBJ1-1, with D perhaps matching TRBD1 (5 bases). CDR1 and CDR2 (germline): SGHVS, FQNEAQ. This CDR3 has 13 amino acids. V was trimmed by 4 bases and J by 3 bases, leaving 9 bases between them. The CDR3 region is CASSSRGDTEAFF. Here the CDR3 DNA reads TGTGCCAGCAGCTCCCGGGGGGACACTGAAGCTTTCTTT.

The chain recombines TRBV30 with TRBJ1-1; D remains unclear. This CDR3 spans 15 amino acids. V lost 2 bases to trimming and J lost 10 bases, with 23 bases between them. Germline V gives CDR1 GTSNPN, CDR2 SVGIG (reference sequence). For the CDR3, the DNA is TGTGCCTGGAGTAACAATCTCGCGGGGAAAGGGAGAGCTTTCTTT. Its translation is CAWSNNLAGKGRAFF.

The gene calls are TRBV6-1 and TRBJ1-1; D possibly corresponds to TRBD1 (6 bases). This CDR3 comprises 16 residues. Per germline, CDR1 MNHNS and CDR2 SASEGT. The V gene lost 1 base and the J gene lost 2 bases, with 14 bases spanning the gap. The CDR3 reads CASSEVGGIVNTEAFF. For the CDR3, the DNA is TGTGCCAGCAGTGAAGTAGGGGGAATAGTCAACACTGAAGCTTTCTTT.

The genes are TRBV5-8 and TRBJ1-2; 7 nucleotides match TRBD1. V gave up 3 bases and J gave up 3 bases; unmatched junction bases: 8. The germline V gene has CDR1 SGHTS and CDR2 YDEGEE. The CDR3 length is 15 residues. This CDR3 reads CASSSTTGRHYGYTF. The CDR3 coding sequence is TGTGCCAGCAGCTCGACGACAGGGAGGCACTATGGCTACACCTTC.

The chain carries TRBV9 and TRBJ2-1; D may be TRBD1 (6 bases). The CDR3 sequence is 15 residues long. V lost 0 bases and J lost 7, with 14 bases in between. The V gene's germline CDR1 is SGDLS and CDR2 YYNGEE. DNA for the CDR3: TGTGCCAGCAGCGTAGGATCATTTACAGGGAATGAGCAGTTCTTC. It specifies CASSVGSFTGNEQFF.

The CDR3 loop reads CASSPPTGTAFMNTEAFF. The CDR3 DNA reads as TGCGCCAGCAGCCCACCCACCGGGACAGCTTTTATGAACACTGAAGCTTTCTTT. V gene TRBV4-1 combines with J gene TRBJ1-1, with 7 nucleotides matching TRBD1. This CDR3 comprises 18 residues. Germline V CDR1 and CDR2: MGHRA, YSYEKL. Germline trimming cut 4 bases from V and 0 bases from J; bases unmatched to any gene: 14.

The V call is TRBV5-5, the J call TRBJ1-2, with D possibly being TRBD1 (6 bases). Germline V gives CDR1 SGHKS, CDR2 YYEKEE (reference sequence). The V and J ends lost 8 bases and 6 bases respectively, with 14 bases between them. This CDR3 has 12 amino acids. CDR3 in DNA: TGTGCCAGTCAGAGGGACACCCATGGCTACACCTTC. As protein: CASQRDTHGYTF.

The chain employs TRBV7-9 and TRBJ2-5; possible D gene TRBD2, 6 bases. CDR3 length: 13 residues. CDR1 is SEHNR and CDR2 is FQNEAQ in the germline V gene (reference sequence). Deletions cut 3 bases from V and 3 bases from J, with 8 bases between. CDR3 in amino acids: CASSFGEEETQYF. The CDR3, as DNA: TGTGCCAGCAGCTTCGGGGAGGAAGAGACCCAGTACTTC.

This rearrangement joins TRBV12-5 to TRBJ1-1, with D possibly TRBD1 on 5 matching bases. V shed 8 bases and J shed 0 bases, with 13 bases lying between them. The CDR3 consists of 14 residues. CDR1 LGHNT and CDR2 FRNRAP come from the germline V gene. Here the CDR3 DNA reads TGTGCTAGTACAGGTCTTGTCGTGAACACTGAAGCTTTCTTT. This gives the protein CASTGLVVNTEAFF.

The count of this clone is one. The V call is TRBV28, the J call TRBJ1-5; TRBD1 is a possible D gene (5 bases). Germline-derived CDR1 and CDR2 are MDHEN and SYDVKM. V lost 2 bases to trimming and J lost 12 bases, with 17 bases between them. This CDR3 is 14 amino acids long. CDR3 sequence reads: CASSLRTRNGIQHF. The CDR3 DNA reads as TGTGCCAGCAGTTTACGGACAAGAAATGGAATCCAGCATTTT. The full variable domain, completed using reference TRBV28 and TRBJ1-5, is DVKVTQSSRYLVKRTGEKVFLECVQDMDHENMFWYRQDPGLGLRLIYFSYDVKMKEKGDIPEGYSVSREKKERFSLILESASTNQTSMYLCASSLRTRNGIQHFGDGTRLSIL.

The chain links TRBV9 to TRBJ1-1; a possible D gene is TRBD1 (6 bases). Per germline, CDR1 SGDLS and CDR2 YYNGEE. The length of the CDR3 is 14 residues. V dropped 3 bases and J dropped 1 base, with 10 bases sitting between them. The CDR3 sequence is CASSAQGQNTEAFF. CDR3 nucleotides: TGTGCCAGCAGCGCCCAGGGACAGAACACTGAAGCTTTCTTT.

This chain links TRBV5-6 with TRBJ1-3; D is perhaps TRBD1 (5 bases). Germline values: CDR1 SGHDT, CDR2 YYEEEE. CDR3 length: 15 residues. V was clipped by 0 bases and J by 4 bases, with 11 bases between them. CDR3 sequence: CASSLETVRGNTIYF. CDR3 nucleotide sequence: TGTGCCAGCAGCTTGGAGACAGTGAGGGGAAACACCATATATTTT.

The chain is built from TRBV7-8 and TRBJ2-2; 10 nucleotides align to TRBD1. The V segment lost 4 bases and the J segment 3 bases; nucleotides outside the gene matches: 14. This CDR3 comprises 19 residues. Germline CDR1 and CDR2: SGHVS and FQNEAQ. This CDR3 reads CASSSPRRTGGKDTGELFF. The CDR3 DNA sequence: TGTGCCAGCAGCTCCCCTCGGAGGACAGGGGGAAAGGACACCGGGGAGCTGTTTTTT.

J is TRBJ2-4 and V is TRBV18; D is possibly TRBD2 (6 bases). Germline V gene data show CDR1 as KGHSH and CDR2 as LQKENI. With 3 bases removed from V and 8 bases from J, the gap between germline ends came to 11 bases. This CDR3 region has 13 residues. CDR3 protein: CASSPGSGDIQYF. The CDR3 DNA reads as TGTGCCAGCTCACCCGGGAGTGGGGACATTCAGTACTTC.

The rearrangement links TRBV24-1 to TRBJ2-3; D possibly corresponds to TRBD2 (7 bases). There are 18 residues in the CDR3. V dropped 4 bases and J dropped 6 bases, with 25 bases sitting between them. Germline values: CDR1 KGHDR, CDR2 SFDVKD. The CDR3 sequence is CATSDVFKGGSDRDTQYF. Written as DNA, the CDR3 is TGTGCCACCAGTGACGTATTCAAGGGGGGGTCCGACCGGGATACGCAGTATTTT.

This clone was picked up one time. CDR3 sequence (DNA): TGTGCCTGGAGTGTATTCAGGGGCAATTCACCCCTCCACTTT. This gives the protein CAWSVFRGNSPLHF. The gene calls are TRBV30 and TRBJ1-6, with D perhaps matching TRBD1 (6 bases). The CDR3 loop spans 14 amino acids. CDR1 is GTSNPN, CDR2 SVGIG, per germline (reference sequence). V was trimmed by 0 bases and J by 7 bases, leaving 10 bases between them.

As DNA, the CDR3 is TGTGCCAGCAGCCCAAGGGGCAGTTCCTACGAGCAGTACTTC. Protein: CASSPRGSSYEQYF. V gene TRBV7-3 combines with J gene TRBJ2-7; D is possibly TRBD1 (5 bases). Looked up from germline, CDR1 is SGHTA and CDR2 is FQGTGA. Trimming removed 5 bases from V and 1 base from J, with 12 bases in between. CDR3 size: 14 residues. Looking up the rest from reference TRBV7-3 and TRBJ2-7 gives the full variable domain: GAGVSQTPSNKVTEKGKYVELRCDPISGHTALYWYRQSLGQGPEFLIYFQGTGAADDSGLPNDRFFAVRPEGSVSTLKIQRTERGDSAVYLCASSPRGSSYEQYFGPGTRLTVT.

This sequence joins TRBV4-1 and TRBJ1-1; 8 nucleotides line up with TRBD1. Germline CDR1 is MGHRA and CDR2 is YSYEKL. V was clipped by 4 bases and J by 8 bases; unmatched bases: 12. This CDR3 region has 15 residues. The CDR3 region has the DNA TGCGCCAGCAGCCGTCCTGGGACAGGTGTTATAGAAGCTTTCTTT. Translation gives CASSRPGTGVIEAFF.

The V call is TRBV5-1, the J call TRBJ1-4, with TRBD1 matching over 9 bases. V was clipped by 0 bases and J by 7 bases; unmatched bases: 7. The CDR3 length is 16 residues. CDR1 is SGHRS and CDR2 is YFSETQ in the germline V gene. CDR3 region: CASSLAETGGSEKLFF. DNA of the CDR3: TGCGCCAGCAGCTTGGCCGAGACAGGGGGGAGTGAAAAACTGTTTTTT.

The DNA for the CDR3 is TGTGCCAGCAGTTTCTGGCAGTCTAATGAAAAACTGTTTTTT. Translated, it gives CASSFWQSNEKLFF. The chain carries TRBV28 and TRBJ1-4; no clear D. V was trimmed by 3 bases and J by 3 bases, leaving 8 bases between them. The CDR3 is 14 residues long. From germline, CDR1 is MDHEN and CDR2 SYDVKM.

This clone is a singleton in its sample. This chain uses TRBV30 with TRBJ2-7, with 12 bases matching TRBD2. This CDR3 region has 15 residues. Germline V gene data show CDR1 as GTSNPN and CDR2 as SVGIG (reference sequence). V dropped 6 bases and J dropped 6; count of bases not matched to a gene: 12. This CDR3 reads CACSMTSGRSFEQYF. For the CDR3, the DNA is TGTGCCTGTTCGATGACTAGCGGGAGAAGTTTCGAGCAGTACTTC. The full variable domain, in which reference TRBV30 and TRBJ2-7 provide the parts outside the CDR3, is SQTIHQWPATLVQPVGSPLSLECTVEGTSNPNLYWYRQAAGRGLQLLFYSVGIGQISSEVPQNLSASRPQDRQFILSSKKLLLSDSGFYLCACSMTSGRSFEQYFGPGTRLTVT.

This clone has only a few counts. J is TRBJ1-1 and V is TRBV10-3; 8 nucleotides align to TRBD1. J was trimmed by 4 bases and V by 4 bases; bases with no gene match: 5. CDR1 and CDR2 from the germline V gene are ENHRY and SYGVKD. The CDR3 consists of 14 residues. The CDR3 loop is CAISGQGKGTEAFF. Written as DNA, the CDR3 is TGTGCCATCAGTGGACAGGGGAAGGGCACTGAAGCTTTCTTT.

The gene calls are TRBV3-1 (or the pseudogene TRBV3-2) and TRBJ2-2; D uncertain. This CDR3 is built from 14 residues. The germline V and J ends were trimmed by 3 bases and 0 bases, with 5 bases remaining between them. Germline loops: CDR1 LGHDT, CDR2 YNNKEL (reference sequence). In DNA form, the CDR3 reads TGTGCCAGCAGCCACCCGTCGAACACCGGGGAGCTGTTTTTT. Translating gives CASSHPSNTGELFF.

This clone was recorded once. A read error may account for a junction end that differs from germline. CDR3 in amino acids: CASSLLGEAVF. CDR3 DNA: TGTGCCAGCAGCTTACTGGGGGAGGCGGTATTC. The chain joins TRBV11-2 to TRBJ2-7, with D perhaps TRBD2 (6 bases). In germline, CDR1 is SGHAT, CDR2 FQNNGV. The CDR3 is 11 amino acids.

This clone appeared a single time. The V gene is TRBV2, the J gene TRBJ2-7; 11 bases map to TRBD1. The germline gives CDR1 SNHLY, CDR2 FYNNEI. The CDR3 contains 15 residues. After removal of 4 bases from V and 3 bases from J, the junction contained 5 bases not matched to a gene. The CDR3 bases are TGTGCCAGCAGTGCGTTCGGGACAGGGGGCTACGAGCAGTACTTC. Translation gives CASSAFGTGGYEQYF. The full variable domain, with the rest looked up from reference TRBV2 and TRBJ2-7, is EPEVTQTPSHQVTQMGQEVILRCVPISNHLYFYWYRQILGQKVEFLVSFYNNEISEKSEIFDDQFSVERPDGSNFTLKIRSTKLEDSAMYFCASSAFGTGGYEQYFGPGTRLTVT.

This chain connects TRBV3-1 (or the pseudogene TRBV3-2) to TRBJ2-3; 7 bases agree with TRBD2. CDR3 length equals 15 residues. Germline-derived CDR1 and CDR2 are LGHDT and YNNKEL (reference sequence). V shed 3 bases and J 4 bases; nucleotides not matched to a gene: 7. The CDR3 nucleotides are TGTGCCAGCAGCCACCGCGGGGGAGCGTCAGATACGCAGTATTTT. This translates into CASSHRGGASDTQYF.